These T cell receptor beta chains were read from a single sample in a study of CD8+CD57+ T cells in acquired aplastic anemia. Via MiXCR, TCRdb re-called the reads, giving one row per CDR3 protein. The top ten clones hold under 35% of a sample with 100,000 to 150,000 distinct CDR3 sequences, 55% to 60% of them seen once. Specimen: sorted CD4+, CD8+, or CD8+CD57+ T cells (not recorded which) from PBMCs. Every receptor here comes from a human donor with aplastic anemia. CDR3s include the opening cysteine and the closing phenylalanine or tryptophan. The D gene is left open where the match is weak. Clone size is not always given. Where it is, it says once, few, many or a class for expanded clones.

clone_size j_call d_call v_call cdr3_aa cdr3_nt
NA TRBJ1-1 NA TRBV20-1 CSASFTWRNTEAFF TGCAGTGCTAGTTTCACTTGGAGGAACACTGAAGCTTTCTTT
once TRBJ2-2 NA TRBV24-1 CATSGRDGTGELFF TGTGCCACCAGTGGAAGGGACGGTACCGGGGAGCTGTTTTTT
NA TRBJ2-1 TRBD1 TRBV2 CASSGQGREQFF TGTGCCAGCAGTGGACAGGGTCGGGAGCAGTTCTTC
NA TRBJ1-1 TRBD1 TRBV12-3/TRBV12-4 CASSPSPTGGTEAFF TGTGCCAGCAGTCCAAGTCCGACAGGGGGCACTGAAGCTTTCTTT
NA TRBJ2-2 NA TRBV10-2 CASSVGTTGELFF TGCGCCAGCAGTGTCGGAACCACCGGGGAGCTGTTTTTT
many TRBJ2-3 NA TRBV7-9 CASSHSGSVPDTQYF TGTGCCAGCAGCCACTCTGGATCTGTCCCAGATACGCAGTATTTT
once TRBJ2-7 TRBD2 TRBV7-9 CASSSRAGSDEQYF TGTGCCAGCAGCTCTCGAGCGGGGAGCGACGAGCAGTACTTC
many TRBJ2-7 TRBD2 TRBV20-1 CSARPRLAGAYEQYF TGCAGTGCTAGACCCCGACTAGCGGGGGCCTACGAGCAGTACTTC
NA TRBJ1-1 TRBD1 TRBV7-9 CASRRPGGTEAFF TGTGCCAGCAGGCGGCCAGGGGGCACTGAAGCTTTCTTT
NA TRBJ2-7 NA TRBV5-1 CASSSDMILYEQYF TGCGCCAGCAGCTCCGACATGATTCTCTACGAGCAGTACTTC
few TRBJ1-5 NA TRBV10-3 CAISAPPSDAQHF TGTGCCATCAGTGCCCCGCCCTCAGACGCCCAGCATTTT
NA TRBJ2-5 TRBD1 TRBV6-1 CASRSPGQGWETQYF TGTGCCAGCAGGTCCCCGGGACAGGGGTGGGAGACCCAGTACTTC
NA TRBJ1-1 TRBD1 TRBV18 CASSPTGQGMNTEAFF TGTGCCAGCTCACCTACCGGACAGGGCATGAACACTGAAGCTTTCTTT
few TRBJ1-5 TRBD1 TRBV15 CATSSQGATQPQHF TGTGCCACCAGCAGCCAGGGGGCAACGCAGCCCCAGCATTTT
many TRBJ1-5 TRBD1 TRBV12-3/TRBV12-4 CASRGQEGQPQHF TGTGCCAGCAGAGGACAGGAGGGGCAGCCCCAGCATTTT
NA TRBJ2-7 TRBD1 TRBV5-5 CASSYDRGGDEQYF TGTGCCAGCAGCTACGACAGGGGGGGCGACGAGCAGTACTTC
NA TRBJ2-5 NA TRBV24-1 CAASGGESQETQYF TGTGCCGCCAGTGGAGGGGAGTCCCAAGAGACCCAGTACTTC
NA TRBJ2-1 NA TRBV24-1 CATSEAATDKQFF TGTGCCACCAGTGAAGCAGCGACCGATAAGCAGTTCTTC
many TRBJ2-7 TRBD2 TRBV7-8 CASSPTRGIHSYEQYF TGTGCCAGCAGTCCTACGCGGGGGATCCACTCCTACGAGCAGTACTTC
many TRBJ2-1 NA TRBV13 CASSFRLGNEQFF TGTGCCAGCAGCTTTCGACTGGGGAATGAGCAGTTCTTC
many TRBJ2-7 NA TRBV5-4 CASTDDSYEQYF TGTGCCAGCACGGACGACTCCTACGAGCAGTACTTC
once TRBJ2-5 TRBD2 TRBV5-6 CASSQIRVLAGGETQYF TGTGCCAGCAGCCAAATCCGGGTGCTAGCGGGGGGGGAGACCCAGTACTTC
many TRBJ2-1 NA TRBV7-6 CASSSSSRDEQFF TGTGCCAGCAGCTCCTCTTCTAGGGATGAGCAGTTCTTC
many TRBJ2-5 NA TRBV29-1 CSVGLTGPQETQYF TGCAGCGTTGGGTTAACAGGGCCCCAAGAGACCCAGTACTTC
few TRBJ2-7 TRBD2 TRBV2 CASTEGLAGGPQYF TGTGCCAGCACCGAAGGACTAGCGGGAGGGCCCCAGTACTTC
many TRBJ1-5 NA TRBV6-1 CASSEALGRVQDRPQHF TGTGCCAGCAGTGAAGCGCTCGGCAGGGTGCAGGATCGGCCCCAGCATTTT
many TRBJ2-7 TRBD1 TRBV6-1 CASIDRDRGLGEQYF TGTGCCAGCATAGACCGGGACAGGGGCCTTGGCGAGCAGTACTTC
many TRBJ2-2 NA TRBV7-9 CASSLPPTGELFF TGTGCCAGCAGCTTACCTCCTACCGGGGAGCTGTTTTTT
NA TRBJ2-7 NA TRBV7-8 CASSRDPDEQYF TGTGCCAGCAGCCGAGACCCTGACGAGCAGTACTTC
NA TRBJ2-3 TRBD2 TRBV5-1 CASRTVAGVTDTQYF TGCGCCAGCAGAACCGTAGCGGGAGTCACAGATACGCAGTATTTT
few TRBJ2-1 NA TRBV7-9 CASSLGYNEQFF TGTGCCAGCAGCTTAGGCTACAATGAGCAGTTCTTC
few TRBJ2-1 TRBD2 TRBV5-4 CASSPLAGAGNEQFF TGTGCCAGCAGCCCACTAGCGGGAGCTGGGAATGAGCAGTTCTTC
once TRBJ2-3 TRBD1 TRBV10-3 CAIRLRQGSAGNTDTQYF TGTGCCATCAGGCTAAGACAGGGTTCTGCTGGAAACACAGATACGCAGTATTTT
once TRBJ1-1 NA TRBV5-5 CASSLSEGGDPEAFF TGTGCCAGCAGCTTATCAGAGGGTGGGGACCCTGAAGCTTTCTTT
NA TRBJ2-7 TRBD2 TRBV10-3 CAISEGLAGNYEQYF TGTGCCATCAGTGAGGGCCTAGCGGGGAATTACGAGCAGTACTTC
NA TRBJ2-5 NA TRBV24-1 CATSRGDQETQYF TGTGCCACCAGTAGGGGGGACCAAGAGACCCAGTACTTC
NA TRBJ1-1 NA TRBV5-1 CASSLSSTMNTEAFF TGCGCCAGCAGCTTGTCATCCACGATGAACACTGAAGCTTTCTTT
few TRBJ1-1 NA TRBV20-1 CSANWDENTEAFF TGCAGTGCTAACTGGGACGAAAACACTGAAGCTTTCTTT
NA TRBJ1-5 TRBD1 TRBV5-1 CASTTGTGLGNQPQHF TGCGCCAGCACAACCGGGACAGGGCTCGGCAATCAGCCCCAGCATTTT
NA TRBJ2-7 TRBD2 TRBV19 CASSIVGLAGGEQYF TGTGCCAGTAGTATTGTCGGACTAGCGGGAGGCGAGCAGTACTTC
NA TRBJ2-5 TRBD1 TRBV10-3 CAISTGGGRQETQYF TGTGCCATCAGCACAGGGGGCGGTAGACAAGAGACCCAGTACTTC
NA TRBJ2-1 TRBD2 TRBV24-1 CATSDSPRAGGPYNEQFF TGTGCCACCAGTGATTCCCCTAGAGCGGGGGGTCCCTACAATGAGCAGTTCTTC